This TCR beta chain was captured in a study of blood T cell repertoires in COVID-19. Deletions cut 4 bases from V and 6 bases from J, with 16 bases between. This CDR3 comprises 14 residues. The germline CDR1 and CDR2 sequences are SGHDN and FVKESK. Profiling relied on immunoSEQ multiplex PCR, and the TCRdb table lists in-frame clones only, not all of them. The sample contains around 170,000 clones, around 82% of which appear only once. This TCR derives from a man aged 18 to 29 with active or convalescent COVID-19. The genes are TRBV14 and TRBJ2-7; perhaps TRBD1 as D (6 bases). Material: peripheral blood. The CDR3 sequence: CASSPRAGVSEQYF. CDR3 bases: TGTGCCAGCAGCCCAAGGGCAGGGGTGAGCGAGCAGTACTTC. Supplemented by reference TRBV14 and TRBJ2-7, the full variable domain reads EAGVTQFPSHSVIEKGQTVTLRCDPISGHDNLYWYRRVMGKEIKFLLHFVKESKQDESGMPNNRFLAERTGGTYSTLKVQPAELEDSGVYFCASSPRAGVSEQYFGPGTRLTVT.